The entry below describes one TCR beta chain. Repertoires were generated with immunoSEQ multiplex PCR, while TCRdb's copy carries only in-frame clones and drops some. The table has over 55,000 clones, 75% to 90% seen once. The V and J ends lost 5 bases and 4 bases respectively, with 7 bases between them. Germline V gene lookup returns CDR1 SGHTA and CDR2 FQGNSA. The CDR3 consists of 12 residues. The entry originates in a study of blood T cell repertoires in COVID-19. Background on the study: The origin of the acute and convalescent COVID-19 samples was the United States, Italy and Spain.

The sample taken for sequencing was peripheral blood. The TCR originated in a woman of 80 years or more with COVID-19, enrolled during active disease. The chain uses TRBV7-2 and TRBJ2-3; D is uncertain. This CDR3 is CASSKPSDTQYF. CDR3 nucleotide sequence: TGTGCCAGCAGCAAGCCTTCAGATACGCAGTATTTT. Filled out from reference TRBV7-2 and TRBJ2-3, the complete variable domain reads GAGVSQSPSNKVTEKGKDVELRCDPISGHTALYWYRQSLGQGLEFLIYFQGNSAPDKSGLPSDRFSAERTGGSVSTLTIQRTQQEDSAVYLCASSKPSDTQYFGPGTRLTVL.